This TCR beta chain was observed in a study of blood T cell repertoires in COVID-19. Turning to the study itself: Samples representing acute and convalescent COVID-19 were sourced from the United States, Italy and Spain. From T cells, B-cell-depleted T cells, or PBMCs came the material, which was cDNA or gDNA.

The sample holds one count of this clone. The CDR3 covers 13 residues. With 1 base removed from V and 5 bases from J, the gap between germline ends came to 6 bases. CDR1 and CDR2 (germline): SGHTA, FQGNSA. Original methodology: Scientists estimated how many nucleated cells there were by amplifying reference gene primers. Assay: immunoSEQ multiplex PCR; the TCRdb copy retains only in-frame clones and omits some. V, J and clone size derive from that table, while D and trimming were established from the DNA sequence. The sample has 210,000 or so clones; around 84% are singletons. The TCR originated in a woman of 80 years or more with active or convalescent COVID-19. Material: peripheral blood. The chain has TRBV7-2 and TRBJ2-1; D gene ambiguous. The CDR3 DNA reads TGTGCCAGCAGCTTAGTGTCGGACAATGAGCAGTTCTTC. Encoded protein: CASSLVSDNEQFF.